This T cell receptor (beta chain) was observed in a study of blood T cell repertoires in COVID-19. The CDR3 consists of 18 residues. With V trimmed by 3 bases and J by 1 base, 7 bases remained unmatched. The germline V gene encodes CDR1 ENHRY and CDR2 SYGVKD. The assay was immunoSEQ multiplex PCR, and TCRdb's table has in-frame clones only and misses some. The profile shows under 300,000 clones, over 75% of them singletons. J is TRBJ2-3 and V is TRBV10-3, with 13 bases that match TRBD2. The source is a woman aged 65 to 85 with acute or convalescent COVID-19. Sequenced sample: peripheral blood. The CDR3 sequence is CAISDSGTSGTRTDTQYF. CDR3 nucleotide sequence: TGTGCCATCAGTGACTCCGGGACTAGCGGGACCCGCACAGATACGCAGTATTTT.